The entry below describes one T cell receptor beta chain. The specificity of this receptor is unknown. Per-base qualities were not stored, and no clone one base away is much larger. TCRbeta CDR3 regions were amplified from genomic DNA using the immunoSEQ Assay, a bias-controlled multiplex PCR. The paper's processing steps were these. The number of nucleated cells in each sample was estimated from the amplification of reference gene primers within the assay. Sequence reads were collapsed and filtered to measure the absolute abundance of every unique TCRbeta CDR3 rearrangement. For each sample, productive Simpson clonality was calculated by taking the square root of Simpson's diversity index across productive rearrangements. TCRdb's version of the immuneACCESS table is confined to in-frame rearrangements and falls short of the full clone set. An unresolved V gene accounts for under half of the shortfall where checked; the remainder is of unknown origin. Clone size and V and J calls were adopted from that table, with D and trimming inferred from the DNA. For this sample there are some 460,000 clones; around 89% appear just once. More than 4% of the sample rests with the top ten.

Collaborating institutions collected whole blood in K2EDTA tubes following their own protocols. For TCRbeta analysis, collaborators shipped samples in one of three forms: frozen whole blood, isolated PBMCs, or DNA extracted from either of those sample types. This entry belongs to a study of blood T cell repertoires in COVID-19 (dated by TCRdb to 2018 to 2021). General notes on the study: Samples from collaborators originated in the United States, Italy and Spain and spanned both the acute and convalescent phases of COVID-19. The prospective study material was composed of cDNA or gDNA derived from T cells, B-cell-depleted T cells, or PBMCs. Deeply sampled blood TCRbeta repertoires from subjects exposed to, actively infected with, or recovered from COVID-19 were included in the dataset. The repertoires were released in a freely available public database intended as a resource for research on the immune response to SARS-CoV-2. Samples were obtained from the ongoing ImmuneRACE study (first 160 participants) and from some 1,200 subjects provided by 6 global collaborators. The sample metadata nearly always contained a de-identified subject ID, COVID-19 status, age in years and sex. Where available, HLA class I and class II types were taken from metadata supplied by the sample provider and were not determined by assay-based typing. Study-level results and caveats: How much clinical and demographic metadata was included differed by source and by participant, and the metadata was provided uncurated.

Material: peripheral blood. The source of this sequence is a woman younger than 45 with acute or convalescent COVID-19.

The CDR3 is CASSVGDRNTEAFF. The base sequence is TGTGCCAGCAGCGTAGGGGACAGGAACACTGAAGCTTTCTTT. The receptor chain draws on TRBV9 and TRBJ1-1; 7 central nucleotides agree with TRBD1. Taken from cysteine to phenylalanine, the CDR3 has 14 residues. CDR3 DNA only is kept here, 42 bases in frame from base 1. The germline V end is reduced by 0 bases and the J end by 1 base; junction bases left unmatched: 0. In the germline V gene, CDR1 corresponds to SGDLS and CDR2 to YYNGEE.